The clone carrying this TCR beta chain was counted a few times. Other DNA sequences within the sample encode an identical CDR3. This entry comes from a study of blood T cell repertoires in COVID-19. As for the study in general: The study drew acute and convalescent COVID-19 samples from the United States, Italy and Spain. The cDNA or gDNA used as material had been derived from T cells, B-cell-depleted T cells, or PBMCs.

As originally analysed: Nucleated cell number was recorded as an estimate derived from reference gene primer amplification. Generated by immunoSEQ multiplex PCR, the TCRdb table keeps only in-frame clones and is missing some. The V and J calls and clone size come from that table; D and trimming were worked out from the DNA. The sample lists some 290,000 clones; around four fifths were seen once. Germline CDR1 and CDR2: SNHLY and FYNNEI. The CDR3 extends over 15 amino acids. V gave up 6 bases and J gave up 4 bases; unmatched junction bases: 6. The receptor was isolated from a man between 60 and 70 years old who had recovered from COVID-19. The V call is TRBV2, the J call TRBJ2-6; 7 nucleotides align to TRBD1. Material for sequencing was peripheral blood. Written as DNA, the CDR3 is TGTGCCAGCAGCCTGACAGGGTCCGGGGCCAACGTCCTGACTTTC. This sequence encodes CASSLTGSGANVLTF. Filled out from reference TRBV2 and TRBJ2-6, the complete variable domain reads EPEVTQTPSHQVTQMGQEVILRCVPISNHLYFYWYRQILGQKVEFLVSFYNNEISEKSEIFDDQFSVERPDGSNFTLKIRSTKLEDSAMYFCASSLTGSGANVLTFGAGSRLTVL.